These T cell receptor beta chains were read from a single sample in a study of regulatory T cells in long-lasting Graves disease. TCRdb ran MiXCR on the multiplex PCR reads and lists one entry per CDR3 protein. The sample contains roughly 500,000 distinct CDR3 sequences, 14% of which appear only once. These data were also reused for a study on T cells in Graves' hyperthyroidism and ophthalmopathy.

The starting material was peripheral blood mononuclear cells (PBMCs), obtained at new diagnosis, from a patient treated with antithyroid drugs. The receptors derive from a woman aged 45-60 years with Graves disease. The CDR3 runs from the conserved cysteine through the conserved F or W. D genes are given only for firm matches. Clone size appears in some rows only: once, few, many, or a class for an expanded clone.

cdr3_nt	cdr3_aa	j_call	clone_size	d_call	v_call
TGTGCCAGCAGGGAAAGGGAAAACGAGCAGTACTTC	CASRERENEQYF	TRBJ2-7	many	.	TRBV28
TGTGCCAGTAGTACACGGGCCTATGGAGGGAGAAGCTACGAGCAGCACTTC	CASSTRAYGGRSYEQHF	TRBJ2-7	.	.	TRBV19
TGTGCCAGCAGCCTCACCCTCGCTCAGCCCCAGCATTTT	CASSLTLAQPQHF	TRBJ1-5	many	.	TRBV7-2
TGTGCCTTCGGGAGGAGTTACGAGCAGTACTTC	CAFGRSYEQYF	TRBJ2-7	many	TRBD2	TRBV30
TGTGCCAGCAGCCCCGGGACAGCCAAAAACATTCAGTACTTC	CASSPGTAKNIQYF	TRBJ2-4	many	.	TRBV6-1
TGTGCCAGTAGAATCGGAAGCTCCTACAATGAGCAGTTCTTC	CASRIGSSYNEQFF	TRBJ2-1	few	.	TRBV19
TGTGCCAGCAGCATTAGTGACAGGGGGCTATCCTACGAGCAGTACTTC	CASSISDRGLSYEQYF	TRBJ2-7	.	TRBD1	TRBV9
TGCAGCGTTGGGGAGAGATTGGCAGAGGGCACCGGGGAGCTGTTTTTT	CSVGERLAEGTGELFF	TRBJ2-2	.	.	TRBV29-1
TGTGCCACAGCTATGCCGGGGAATGACAATCAGCCCCAGCATTTT	CATAMPGNDNQPQHF	TRBJ1-5	many	.	TRBV12-3/TRBV12-4
TGTGCCAGCAGCCAAAAAGACTACACAGGGAACACCGGGGAGCTGTTTTTT	CASSQKDYTGNTGELFF	TRBJ2-2	.	.	TRBV14
TGTGCCAGCACCGACGCGGGGAGCGATGGGAACACTGAAGCTTTCTTT	CASTDAGSDGNTEAFF	TRBJ1-1	.	.	TRBV6-2/TRBV6-3
TGTGCCAGCAGCTTATCGGACGGAAACAATGAGCAGTTCTTC	CASSLSDGNNEQFF	TRBJ2-1	many	.	TRBV9
TGCAGTGCTAGTTTTAGACTAGCCTACGAGCAGTACTTC	CSASFRLAYEQYF	TRBJ2-7	.	.	TRBV20-1
TGTGCCAGCTCACCGTCGGGGGGCTATCGCACAGATACGCAGTATTTT	CASSPSGGYRTDTQYF	TRBJ2-3	.	.	TRBV18
TGCGCCAGCAGTGCAACTCCCTACAATGAGCAGTTCTTC	CASSATPYNEQFF	TRBJ2-1	few	.	TRBV10-2